This paragraph reports one T cell receptor beta chain. Trimming left V 7 bases short and J 0 bases short, with 15 bases between. Per germline, CDR1 MNHEY and CDR2 SVGAGI. This CDR3 comprises 15 residues. The record originates from a study of T cell changes during pregnancy in multiple sclerosis. The data were produced by immunoSEQ multiplex PCR, yet TCRdb's version contains in-frame clones alone and is incomplete. The top ten clones hold roughly 0.7% of a sample with tens of thousands of clones, 91% of them seen once. This TCR was sampled from a female donor in good health, enrolled as a control in a pregnancy study. The rearrangement uses TRBV6-5 and TRBJ1-2; possible D gene TRBD1, 5 bases. Sequencing used peripheral blood, obtained in the third trimester of pregnancy. CDR3 amino acids: CASTSWEGTNYGYTF. The CDR3 nucleotides read TGTGCCAGCACCTCGTGGGAGGGGACTAACTATGGCTACACCTTC.